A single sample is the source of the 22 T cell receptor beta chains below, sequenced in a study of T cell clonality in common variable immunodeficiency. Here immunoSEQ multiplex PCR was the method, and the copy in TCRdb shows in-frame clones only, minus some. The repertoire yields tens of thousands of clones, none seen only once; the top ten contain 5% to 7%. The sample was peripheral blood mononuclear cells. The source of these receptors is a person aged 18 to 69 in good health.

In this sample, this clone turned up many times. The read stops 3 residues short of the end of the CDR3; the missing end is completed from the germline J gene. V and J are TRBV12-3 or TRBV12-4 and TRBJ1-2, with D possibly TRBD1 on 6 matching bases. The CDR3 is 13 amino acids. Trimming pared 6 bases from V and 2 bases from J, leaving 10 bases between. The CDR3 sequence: CASSTQGNYGYTF. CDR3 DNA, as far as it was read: TGTGCCAGCAGCACCCAGGGGAACTATGGC.

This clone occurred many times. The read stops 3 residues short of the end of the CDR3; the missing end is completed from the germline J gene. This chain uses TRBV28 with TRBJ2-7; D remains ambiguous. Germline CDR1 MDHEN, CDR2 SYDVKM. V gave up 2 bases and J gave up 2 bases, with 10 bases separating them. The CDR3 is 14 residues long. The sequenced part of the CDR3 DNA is TGTGCCAGCAGTTTAAAGGTTCCACCCTACGAG. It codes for CASSLKVPPYE. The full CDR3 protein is CASSLKVPPYEQYF. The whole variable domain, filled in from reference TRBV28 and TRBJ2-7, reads DVKVTQSSRYLVKRTGEKVFLECVQDMDHENMFWYRQDPGLGLRLIYFSYDVKMKEKGDIPEGYSVSREKKERFSLILESASTNQTSMYLCASSLKVPPYEQYFGPGTRLTVT.

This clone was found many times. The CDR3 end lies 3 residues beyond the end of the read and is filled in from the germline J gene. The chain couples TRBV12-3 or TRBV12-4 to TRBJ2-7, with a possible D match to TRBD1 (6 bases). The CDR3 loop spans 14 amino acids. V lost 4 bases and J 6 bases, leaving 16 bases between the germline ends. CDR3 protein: CASSSKLQGSEQYF. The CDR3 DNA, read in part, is TGTGCCAGCAGTTCAAAGCTACAGGGTAGCGAG.

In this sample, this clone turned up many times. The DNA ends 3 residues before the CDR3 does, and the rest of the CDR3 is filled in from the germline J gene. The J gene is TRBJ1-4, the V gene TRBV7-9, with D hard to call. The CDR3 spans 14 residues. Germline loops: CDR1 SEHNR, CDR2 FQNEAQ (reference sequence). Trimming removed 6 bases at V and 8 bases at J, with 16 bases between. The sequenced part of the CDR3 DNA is TGTGCCAGCAGTCCATTGGGTACTAGGGAAAAA. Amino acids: CASSPLGTREK. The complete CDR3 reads CASSPLGTREKLFF.

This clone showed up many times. The DNA read from the CDR3 is TGTGCCAGTACCCCATGGGCAGGGGGCCATGGC. Protein product: CASTPWAGGHG. The whole CDR3 is CASTPWAGGHGYTF. The gene calls are TRBV19 and TRBJ1-2; TRBD1 aligns across 8 bases. The sequenced fragment ends 3 residues before the CDR3 boundary, so the rest is inferred from the germline J gene. The germline V gene has CDR1 LNHDA and CDR2 SQIVND (reference sequence). The CDR3 runs 14 residues. J was trimmed by 6 bases and V by 7 bases; bases with no gene match: 10.

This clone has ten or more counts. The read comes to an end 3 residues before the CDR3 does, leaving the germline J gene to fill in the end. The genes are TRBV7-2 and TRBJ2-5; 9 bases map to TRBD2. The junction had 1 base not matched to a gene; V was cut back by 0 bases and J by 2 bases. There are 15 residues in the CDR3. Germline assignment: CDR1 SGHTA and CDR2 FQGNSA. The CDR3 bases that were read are TGTGCCAGCAGCTTAGCTAGCGGGAGACAAGAGACC. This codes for CASSLASGRQET. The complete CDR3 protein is CASSLASGRQETQYF. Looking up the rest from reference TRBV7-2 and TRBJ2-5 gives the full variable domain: GAGVSQSPSNKVTEKGKDVELRCDPISGHTALYWYRQSLGQGLEFLIYFQGNSAPDKSGLPSDRFSAERTGGSVSTLTIQRTQQEDSAVYLCASSLASGRQETQYFGPGTRLLVL.

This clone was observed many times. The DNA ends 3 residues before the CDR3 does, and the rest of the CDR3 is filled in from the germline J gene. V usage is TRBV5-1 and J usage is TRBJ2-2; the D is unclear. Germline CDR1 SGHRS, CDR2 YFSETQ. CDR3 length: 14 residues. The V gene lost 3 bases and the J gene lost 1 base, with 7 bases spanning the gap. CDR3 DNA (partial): TGCGCCAGCAGCTCATCGGGGAACACCGGGGAG. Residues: CASSSSGNTGE. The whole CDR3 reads CASSSSGNTGELFF.

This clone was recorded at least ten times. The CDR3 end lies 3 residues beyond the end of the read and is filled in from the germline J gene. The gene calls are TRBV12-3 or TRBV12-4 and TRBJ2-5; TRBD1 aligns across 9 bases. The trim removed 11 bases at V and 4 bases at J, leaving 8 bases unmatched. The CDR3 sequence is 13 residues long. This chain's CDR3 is CAVRDRDRETQYF. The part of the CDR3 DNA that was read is TGTGCCGTCAGGGACAGGGATCGAGAGACC.

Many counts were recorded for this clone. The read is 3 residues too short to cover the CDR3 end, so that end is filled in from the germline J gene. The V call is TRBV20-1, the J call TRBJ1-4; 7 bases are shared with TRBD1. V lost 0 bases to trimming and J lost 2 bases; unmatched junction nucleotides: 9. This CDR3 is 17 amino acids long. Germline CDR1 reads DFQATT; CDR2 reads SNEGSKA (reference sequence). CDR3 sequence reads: CSAREEGASTTNEKLFF. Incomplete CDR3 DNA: TGCAGTGCTAGAGAAGAGGGGGCGAGTACCACTAATGAAAAA.

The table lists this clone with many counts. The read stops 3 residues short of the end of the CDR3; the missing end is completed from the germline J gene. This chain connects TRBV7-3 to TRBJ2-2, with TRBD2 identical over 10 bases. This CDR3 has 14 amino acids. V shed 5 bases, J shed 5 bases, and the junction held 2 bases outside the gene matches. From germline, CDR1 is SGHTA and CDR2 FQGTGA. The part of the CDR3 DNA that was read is TGTGCCAGCAGCCTTAGCGGGGGGACCGGGGAG. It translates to CASSLSGGTGE. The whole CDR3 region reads CASSLSGGTGELFF.

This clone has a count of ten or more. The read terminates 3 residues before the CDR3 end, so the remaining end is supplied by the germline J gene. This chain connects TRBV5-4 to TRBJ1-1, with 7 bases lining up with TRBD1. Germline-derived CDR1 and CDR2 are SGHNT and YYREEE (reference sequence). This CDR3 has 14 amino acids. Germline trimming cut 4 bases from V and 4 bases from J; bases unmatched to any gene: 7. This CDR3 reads CASSRGQVPTEAFF. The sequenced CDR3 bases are TGTGCCAGCAGCCGAGGACAGGTGCCCACTGAA.

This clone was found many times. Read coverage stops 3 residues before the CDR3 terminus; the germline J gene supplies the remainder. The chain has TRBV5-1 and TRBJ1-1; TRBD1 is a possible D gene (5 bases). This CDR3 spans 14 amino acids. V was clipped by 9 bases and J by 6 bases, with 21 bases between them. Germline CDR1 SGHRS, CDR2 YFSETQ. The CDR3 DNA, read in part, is TGCGCCACCAGGGCTGGGCCAGAACATTCTGAA. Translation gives CATRAGPEHSE. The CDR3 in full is CATRAGPEHSEAFF. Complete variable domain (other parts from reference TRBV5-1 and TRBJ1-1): KAGVTQTPRYLIKTRGQQVTLSCSPISGHRSVSWYQQTPGQGLQFLFEYFSETQRNKGNFPGRFSGRQFSNSRSEMNVSTLELGDSALYLCATRAGPEHSEAFFGQGTRLTVV.

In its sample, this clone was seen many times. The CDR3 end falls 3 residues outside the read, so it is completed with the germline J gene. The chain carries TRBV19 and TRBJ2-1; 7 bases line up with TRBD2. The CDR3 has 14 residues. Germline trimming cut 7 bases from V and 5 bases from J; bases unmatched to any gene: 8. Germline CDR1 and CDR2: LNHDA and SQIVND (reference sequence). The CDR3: CASNFGTKNNEQFF. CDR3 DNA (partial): TGTGCCAGTAACTTCGGGACTAAGAACAATGAG. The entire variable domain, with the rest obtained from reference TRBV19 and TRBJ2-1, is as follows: DGGITQSPKYLFRKEGQNVTLSCEQNLNHDAMYWYRQDPGQGLRLIYYSQIVNDFQKGDIAEGYSVSREKKESFPLTVTSAQKNPTAFYLCASNFGTKNNEQFFGPGTRLTVL.

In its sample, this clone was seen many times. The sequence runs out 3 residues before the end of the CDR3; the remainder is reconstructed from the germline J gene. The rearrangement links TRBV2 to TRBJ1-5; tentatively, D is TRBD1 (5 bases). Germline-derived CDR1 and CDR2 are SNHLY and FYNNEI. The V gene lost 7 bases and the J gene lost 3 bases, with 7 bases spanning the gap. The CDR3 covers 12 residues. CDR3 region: CASTGSNQPQHF. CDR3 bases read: TGTGCCAGCACAGGGTCCAATCAGCCC.

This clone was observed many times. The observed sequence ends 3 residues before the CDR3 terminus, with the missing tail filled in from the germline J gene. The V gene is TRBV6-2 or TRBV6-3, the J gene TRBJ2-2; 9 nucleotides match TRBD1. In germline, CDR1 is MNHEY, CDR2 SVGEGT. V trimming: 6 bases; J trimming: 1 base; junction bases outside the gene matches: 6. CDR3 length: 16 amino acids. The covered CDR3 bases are TGTGCCAGCAGCACGACAGGGGGTGAGAACACCGGGGAG. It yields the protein CASSTTGGENTGE. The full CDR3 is CASSTTGGENTGELFF.

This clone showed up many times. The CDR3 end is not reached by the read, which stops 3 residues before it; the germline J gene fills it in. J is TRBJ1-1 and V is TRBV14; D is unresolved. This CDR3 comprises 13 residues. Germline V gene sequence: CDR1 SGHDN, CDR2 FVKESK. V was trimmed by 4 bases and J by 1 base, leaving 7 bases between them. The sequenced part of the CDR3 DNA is TGTGCCAGCAGCCCACGCAGGAACACTGAA. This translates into CASSPRRNTE. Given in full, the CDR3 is CASSPRRNTEAFF.

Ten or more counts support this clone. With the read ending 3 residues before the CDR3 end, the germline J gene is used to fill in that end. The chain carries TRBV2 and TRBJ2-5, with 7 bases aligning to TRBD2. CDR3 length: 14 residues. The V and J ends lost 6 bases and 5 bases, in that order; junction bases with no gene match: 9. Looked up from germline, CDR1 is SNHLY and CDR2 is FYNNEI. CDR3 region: CASRAGFFGETQYF. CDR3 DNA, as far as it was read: TGTGCCAGCAGAGCGGGGTTCTTTGGGGAGACC.

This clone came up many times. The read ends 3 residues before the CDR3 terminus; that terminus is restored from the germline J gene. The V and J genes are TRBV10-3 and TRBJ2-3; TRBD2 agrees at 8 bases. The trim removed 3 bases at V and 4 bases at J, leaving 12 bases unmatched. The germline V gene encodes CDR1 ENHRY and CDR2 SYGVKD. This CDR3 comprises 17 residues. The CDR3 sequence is CAISDPRAGVRADTQYF. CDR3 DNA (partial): TGTGCCATCAGTGACCCGAGAGCGGGAGTTAGGGCAGATACG.

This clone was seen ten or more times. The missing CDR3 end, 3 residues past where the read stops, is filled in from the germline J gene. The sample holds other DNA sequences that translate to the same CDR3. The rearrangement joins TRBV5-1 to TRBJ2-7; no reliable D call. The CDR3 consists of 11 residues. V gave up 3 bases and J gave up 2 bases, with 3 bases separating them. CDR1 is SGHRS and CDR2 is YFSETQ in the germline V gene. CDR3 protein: CASSSAYEQYF. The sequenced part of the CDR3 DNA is TGCGCCAGCAGCTCCGCCTACGAG.

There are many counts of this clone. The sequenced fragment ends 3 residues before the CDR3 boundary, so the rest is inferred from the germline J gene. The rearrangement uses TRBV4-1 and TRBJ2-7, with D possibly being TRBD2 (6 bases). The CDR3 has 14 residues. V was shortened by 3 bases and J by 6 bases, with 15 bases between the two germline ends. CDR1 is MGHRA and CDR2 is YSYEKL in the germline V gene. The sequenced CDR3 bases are TGCGCCAGCAGCCAGACCGGGACTCGTCTCGAG. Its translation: CASSQTGTRLE. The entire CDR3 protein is CASSQTGTRLEQYF.

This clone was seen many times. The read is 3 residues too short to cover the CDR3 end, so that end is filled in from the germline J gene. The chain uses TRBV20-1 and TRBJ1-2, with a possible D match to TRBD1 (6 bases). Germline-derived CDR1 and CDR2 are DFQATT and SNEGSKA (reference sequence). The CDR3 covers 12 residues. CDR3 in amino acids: CSAKDSSGGYTF. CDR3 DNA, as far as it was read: TGCAGTGCTAAGGACAGTTCGGGCGGC.

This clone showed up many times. CDR3 residues: CASSYDYRVNGYTF. CDR3 DNA, as far as it was read: TGTGCCAGCAGTTACGACTACAGGGTAAATGGC. This chain connects TRBV6-2 or TRBV6-3 to TRBJ1-2; D is possibly TRBD1 (6 bases). The read ends 3 residues shy of where the CDR3 ends; the end is completed using the germline J gene. CDR1 and CDR2 (germline): MNHEY, SVGEGT. Trimming left V 2 bases short and J 6 bases short, with 13 bases between. The CDR3 sequence is 14 residues long.